The 8 T cell receptor beta chains presented below share a single source sample, sequenced in a study of shared clonotypes between healthy human individuals. Measured with immunoSEQ multiplex PCR; TCRdb has only the in-frame clones, and not every one. The data hold approximately 940,000 clones, with over 75% observed a single time. Source material: memory CD4+ T cells sorted from blood. Subset denoted: CD45RA-negative fraction. The receptors derive from a man aged 18 to 30 in good health.

In DNA form, the CDR3 reads TGTGCCAGCAGCTTACAGAGGGCGGCGCAGTTCTTC. It specifies CASSLQRAAQFF. This sequence joins TRBV7-9 and TRBJ2-1; weak D call: TRBD2 (5 bases). The CDR3 has 12 residues. The V end lost 2 bases, the J end lost 12 bases, and 11 bases lay between the germline ends. Per germline, CDR1 SEHNR and CDR2 FQNEAQ (reference sequence).

V usage is TRBV5-1 and J usage is TRBJ2-7, with a weak D call TRBD2 (5 bases). This CDR3 region has 15 residues. V was shortened by 4 bases and J by 2 bases, with 16 bases between the two germline ends. Germline V gene lookup returns CDR1 SGHRS and CDR2 YFSETQ. In DNA form, the CDR3 reads TGCGCCAGCAGCACCACGGGTTTCGGGGCCTACGAGCAGTACTTC. Its protein product is CASSTTGFGAYEQYF.

The CDR3 bases are TGTGCCAGCAGCCCCACGAGTACAGGGAACACTGAAGCTTTCTTT. This codes for CASSPTSTGNTEAFF. The chain couples TRBV7-9 to TRBJ1-1; possible D gene TRBD1, 5 bases. This CDR3 has 15 amino acids. Trimming stripped 5 bases from V and 1 base from J, with 14 bases between. Germline V gene lookup returns CDR1 SEHNR and CDR2 FQNEAQ (reference sequence).

This chain connects TRBV5-4 to TRBJ2-5; D is perhaps TRBD2 (6 bases). The V and J ends lost 0 bases and 5 bases respectively, with 11 bases between them. This CDR3 contains 14 residues. Per germline, CDR1 SGHNT and CDR2 YYREEE (reference sequence). The CDR3 is CASSLGDFWETQYF. CDR3 nucleotide sequence: TGTGCCAGCAGCTTGGGGGACTTTTGGGAGACCCAGTACTTC.

Comment on this clone: Other DNA sequences in this sample translate to the same CDR3. The J gene is TRBJ2-2, the V gene TRBV7-2; 14 nucleotides line up with TRBD2. V gave up 5 bases and J gave up 7 bases; unmatched junction bases: 6. This CDR3 has 16 residues. The germline V gene has CDR1 SGHTA and CDR2 FQGNSA. Here the CDR3 DNA reads TGTGCCAGCAGCCCAGGACTAGCGGGAGGTCTCGGGGAGCTGTTTTTT. Amino acid sequence: CASSPGLAGGLGELFF. Drawing the rest from reference TRBV7-2 and TRBJ2-2, the complete variable domain is GAGVSQSPSNKVTEKGKDVELRCDPISGHTALYWYRQSLGQGLEFLIYFQGNSAPDKSGLPSDRFSAERTGGSVSTLTIQRTQQEDSAVYLCASSPGLAGGLGELFFGEGSRLTVL.

This clone was recorded once. J is TRBJ2-7 and V is TRBV13; D is undetermined. This CDR3 contains 12 residues. Germline V gene sequence: CDR1 PRHDT, CDR2 FYEKMQ (reference sequence). The V and J ends lost 4 bases and 2 bases respectively, with 6 bases between them. This CDR3 is CASSSNTYEQYF. Here the CDR3 DNA reads TGTGCCAGCAGCTCCAATACCTACGAGCAGTACTTC.

As to this clone: Other nucleotide sequences from this sample produce the same CDR3. The V gene is TRBV18, the J gene TRBJ1-5; D is undetermined. From germline, CDR1 is KGHSH and CDR2 LQKENI. The CDR3 sequence is 13 residues long. V lost 5 bases and J 0 bases, leaving 5 bases between the germline ends. The CDR3 DNA sequence: TGTGCCAGCTCAGGGGATAGCAATCAGCCCCAGCATTTT. Translated, it gives CASSGDSNQPQHF.

This clone appeared a few times. The chain combines TRBV30 with TRBJ1-5, with no clear D. Per the germline V gene, CDR1 is GTSNPN and CDR2 is SVGIG (reference sequence). This CDR3 is 14 amino acids long. Trimming pared 1 base from V and 7 bases from J, leaving 14 bases between. The CDR3 sequence: CAWSAGSGSQPQHF. The CDR3, as DNA: TGTGCCTGGAGTGCGGGGTCGGGAAGCCAGCCCCAGCATTTT. The whole variable domain, filled in from reference TRBV30 and TRBJ1-5, reads SQTIHQWPATLVQPVGSPLSLECTVEGTSNPNLYWYRQAAGRGLQLLFYSVGIGQISSEVPQNLSASRPQDRQFILSSKKLLLSDSGFYLCAWSAGSGSQPQHFGDGTRLSIL.